The 7 T cell receptor beta chains in this list originate from one sample, sequenced in a study of T cells in Graves' hyperthyroidism and ophthalmopathy. RNA transcripts gave rise to amplified TCR beta CDR3 regions. First-round RT-PCR targeting the TCR CDR3 was performed with the HTBI primer set. TCRdb ran MiXCR on the multiplex PCR reads and lists one entry per CDR3 protein. The table has 600,000 or so distinct CDR3 sequences, roughly 17% seen once; the top ten hold less than 4.5%. Sequencing was done on a sample of blood. Receptors originate from a woman aged 30 to 39 with Graves' hyperthyroidism.

This clonotype was recorded at least ten times. The CDR3 loop is CASTGELNTEAFF. The CDR3 DNA sequence: TGTGCCAGCACCGGCGAACTGAACACTGAAGCTTTCTTT. The V call is TRBV7-9, the J call TRBJ1-1; D uncertain. V lost 7 bases, J lost 0 bases, and 9 bases lay in between. Germline-derived CDR1 and CDR2 are SEHNR and FQNEAQ (reference sequence). CDR3 length equals 13 residues.

V gene TRBV29-1 combines with J gene TRBJ2-7; D tentatively reads TRBD1 or TRBD2 (6 bases each). The V end lost 3 bases, the J end lost 0 bases, and 15 bases lay between the germline ends. The CDR3 covers 15 residues. Germline CDR1 reads SQVTM; CDR2 reads ANQGSEA. In DNA form, the CDR3 reads TGCAGCGTTGATTCGGGGGCGAGCCTCTCCTACGAGCAGTACTTC. Translating gives CSVDSGASLSYEQYF.

The rearrangement uses TRBV7-2 and TRBJ2-2; no firm D call. There are 12 residues in the CDR3. V was pared by 5 bases and J by 8 bases, with 9 bases between. Germline V gives CDR1 SGHTA, CDR2 FQGNSA. In DNA, the CDR3 is TGTGCCAGCAGCCTGATTTTGGGGGAGCTGTTTTTT. Translated: CASSLILGELFF.

This clonotype was detected many times. The chain combines TRBV2 with TRBJ2-1, with TRBD1 identical over 8 bases. The CDR3 spans 16 residues. Germline assignment: CDR1 SNHLY and CDR2 FYNNEI. V trimming: 10 bases; J trimming: 3 bases; junction bases outside the gene matches: 14. The CDR3 coding sequence is TGTGCCACCGTCAAAGGACAGGGCCTTGACTACAATGAGCAGTTCTTC. As protein: CATVKGQGLDYNEQFF.

The rearrangement uses TRBV27 and TRBJ2-5, with 8 bases identical to TRBD2. CDR3 length: 17 residues. Germline V gene data show CDR1 as MNHEY and CDR2 as SMNVEV (reference sequence). With 2 bases clipped from V and 0 bases from J, the junction kept 8 bases outside the gene matches. CDR3 nucleotides: TGTGCCAGCAGTTTAATTACTAGCGGACCGTACCAAGAGACCCAGTACTTC. Protein product: CASSLITSGPYQETQYF.

The sample holds a few counts of this clonotype. This chain uses TRBV6-1 with TRBJ1-5; TRBD1 matches at 10 bases. Unmatched junction bases numbered 7, after V lost 6 bases and J lost 5 bases. Per germline, CDR1 MNHNS and CDR2 SASEGT. There are 15 residues in the CDR3. The CDR3 sequence: CASRRGQGSDQPQHF. In DNA, the CDR3 is TGTGCCAGCAGGCGGGGACAGGGGTCCGATCAGCCCCAGCATTTT.

The chain recombines TRBV2 with TRBJ1-3; 7 nucleotides align to TRBD1. Germline V gene sequence: CDR1 SNHLY, CDR2 FYNNEI. The CDR3 loop spans 14 amino acids. The V and J ends lost 7 bases and 1 base, in that order; junction bases with no gene match: 4. This CDR3 reads CASTQGRSGNTIYF. The CDR3 DNA follows: TGTGCCAGCACACAGGGGCGGTCTGGAAACACCATATATTTT. Using reference TRBV2 and TRBJ1-3 for the parts outside the CDR3, the full variable domain is EPEVTQTPSHQVTQMGQEVILRCVPISNHLYFYWYRQILGQKVEFLVSFYNNEISEKSEIFDDQFSVERPDGSNFTLKIRSTKLEDSAMYFCASTQGRSGNTIYFGEGSWLTVV.